This T cell receptor beta chain was documented in a study of tumor-infiltrating lymphocytes in primary liver carcinoma. The study's findings and limits: Overlap in tumor-adjacent and tumor-blood pairs fell below that of tumor region pairs.

Scientists recovered RNA and DNA together from roughly 20-30 mg of unsorted bulk tissue. The study enrolled treatment-naive patients with chronic HBV infection. CDR1 and CDR2 (germline): SGHVS, FQNEAQ. V lost 6 bases to trimming and J lost 3 bases, with 18 bases between them. This CDR3 has 16 residues. Total RNA amounting to around 530 ng was the source from which TCR beta cDNA was made with a constant-region primer. Slightly modified ARM-PCR with three nested multiplex PCR rounds yielded TCR beta libraries. Investigators reported that the first two PCR rounds, at roughly 10 cycles each, used TRBV1-TRBV30 forward primers with a C-beta reverse primer. MiXCR, run by TCRdb on the multiplex PCR reads, gives a single entry per CDR3 protein. The data hold about 120,000 distinct CDR3 sequences, with roughly 70% observed a single time. Notes on this clonotype: No antigen is known for it.

This receptor was taken from a woman aged 55-69 years with primary liver carcinoma and hepatitis B virus infection. The sequencing sample was made of tumor-adjacent normal liver tissue. The V gene is TRBV7-8, the J gene TRBJ2-1, with D tentatively TRBD2 (5 bases). The CDR3 DNA follows: TGTGCCAGCAGTCCTACCCGAGGGCTCATCTACAATGAGCAGTTCTTC. Translating gives CASSPTRGLIYNEQFF.